This T cell receptor beta chain was documented in a study of cytomegalovirus exposure and HLA in healthy donors. Background on the study: Ancestry clustering placed about 86% of 300 to 400 genotyped donors in the Caucasian-associated cluster. Findings of the study overall: The listing of 150 to 200 TCR beta chains classed them as cytomegalovirus-associated. A previous analysis found most TCR beta V segments productive roughly 87% or roughly 30% of the time.

A remark on this clone: The antigen remains undetermined.

J was trimmed by 6 bases and V by 0 bases; bases with no gene match: 6. Germline-derived CDR1 and CDR2 are SGHRS and YFSETQ. The CDR3 extends over 15 amino acids. The PCR used 60 Vbeta and 13 Jbeta primers. The table came from immunoSEQ multiplex PCR; TCRdb's copy has only in-frame clones and leaves some out. The sample carries approximately 75,000 clones, more than 65% recorded once. This receptor was obtained from a man between 65 and 85 years old in good health and CMV-seropositive. The V call is TRBV5-1, the J call TRBJ2-1; TRBD1 agrees at 7 bases. The sequenced sample consisted of PBMCs. CDR3 sequence (DNA): TGCGCCAGCAGCTTGGCGGGACAGCCATTCAATGAGCAGTTCTTC. Translated, it gives CASSLAGQPFNEQFF.